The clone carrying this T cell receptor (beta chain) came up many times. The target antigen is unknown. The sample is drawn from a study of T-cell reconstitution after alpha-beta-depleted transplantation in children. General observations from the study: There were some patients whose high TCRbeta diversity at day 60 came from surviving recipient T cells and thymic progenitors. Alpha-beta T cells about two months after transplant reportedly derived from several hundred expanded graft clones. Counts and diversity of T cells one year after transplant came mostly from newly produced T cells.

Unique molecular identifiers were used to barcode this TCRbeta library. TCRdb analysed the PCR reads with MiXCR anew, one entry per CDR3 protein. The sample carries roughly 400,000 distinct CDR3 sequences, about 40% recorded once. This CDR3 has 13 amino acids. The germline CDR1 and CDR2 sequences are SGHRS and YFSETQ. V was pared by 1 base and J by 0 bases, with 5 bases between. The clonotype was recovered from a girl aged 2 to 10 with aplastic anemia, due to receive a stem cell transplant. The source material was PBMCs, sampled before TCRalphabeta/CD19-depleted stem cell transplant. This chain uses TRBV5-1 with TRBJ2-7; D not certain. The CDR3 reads CASSLSSSYEQYF. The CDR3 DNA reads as TGCGCCAGCAGCTTGTCCAGCTCCTACGAGCAGTACTTC.